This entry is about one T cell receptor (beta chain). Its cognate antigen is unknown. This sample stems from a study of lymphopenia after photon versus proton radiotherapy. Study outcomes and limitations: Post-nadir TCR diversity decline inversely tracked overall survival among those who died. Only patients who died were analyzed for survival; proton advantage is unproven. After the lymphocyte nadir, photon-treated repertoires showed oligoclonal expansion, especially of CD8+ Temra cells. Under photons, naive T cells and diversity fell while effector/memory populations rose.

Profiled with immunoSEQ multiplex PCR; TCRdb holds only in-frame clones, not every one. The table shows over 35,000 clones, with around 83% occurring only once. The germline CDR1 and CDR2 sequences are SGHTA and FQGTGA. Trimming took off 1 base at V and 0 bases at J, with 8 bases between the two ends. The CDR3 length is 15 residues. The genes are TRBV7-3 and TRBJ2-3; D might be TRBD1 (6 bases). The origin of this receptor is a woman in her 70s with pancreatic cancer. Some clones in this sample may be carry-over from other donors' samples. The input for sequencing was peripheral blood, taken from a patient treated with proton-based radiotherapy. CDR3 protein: CASSLIGGSTDTQYF. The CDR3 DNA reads TGTGCCAGCAGCTTAATAGGGGGTAGCACAGATACGCAGTATTTT.